The 16 T cell receptor beta chains below all came from one sample that was sequenced in a study of cytomegalovirus exposure and HLA in healthy donors. Primers included in the PCR were 60 Vbeta and 13 Jbeta primers. Sequencing used immunoSEQ multiplex PCR; TCRdb keeps in-frame clones, though not all of them. Of about 150,000 clones listed, 65% to 85% were seen once; the top ten hold 4.5% to 7%. Source material: PBMCs. These receptors all come from a woman in her thirties or forties in good health and CMV-seropositive.

The V call is TRBV5-1, the J call TRBJ2-2; D might be TRBD1 (6 bases). CDR1 and CDR2 (germline): SGHRS, YFSETQ. V gave up 2 bases and J gave up 1 base, with 6 bases separating them. This CDR3 spans 14 amino acids. CDR3 protein: CASSLQGNTGELFF. CDR3 DNA sequence: TGCGCCAGCAGCTTACAGGGGAACACCGGGGAGCTGTTTTTT. Together with reference TRBV5-1 and TRBJ2-2, the CDR3 gives the full variable domain: KAGVTQTPRYLIKTRGQQVTLSCSPISGHRSVSWYQQTPGQGLQFLFEYFSETQRNKGNFPGRFSGRQFSNSRSEMNVSTLELGDSALYLCASSLQGNTGELFFGEGSRLTVL.

This chain uses TRBV21-1 with TRBJ2-7; the DNA was not compared with TRBD2, the D call given in the table. TRBV21-1 is a pseudogene segment. This CDR3 is 18 amino acids long. For the CDR3, the DNA is TGTGCCAGCACCCCAAGCGGGCGGGAGAGAGGGGTCCCCTACGAGCAGTACTTC. It is translated as CASTPSGRERGVPYEQYF.

This clone was seen a handful of times. V and J are TRBV7-6 and TRBJ2-7, with TRBD2 matching 7 bases. The CDR3 is 14 amino acids. Losses at the gene ends were 0 bases for V and 3 bases for J; bases not matched to a gene: 2. Germline CDR1 and CDR2: SGHVS and FNYEAQ. CDR3 in DNA: TGTGCCAGCAGCTTAGCGGGGAGGGGCTACGAGCAGTACTTC. Translating gives CASSLAGRGYEQYF.

This chain joins TRBV14 and TRBJ2-1; 8 nucleotides match TRBD2. Germline-derived CDR1 and CDR2 are SGHDN and FVKESK. The V and J ends lost 6 bases and 4 bases, in that order; junction bases with no gene match: 8. This CDR3 region has 15 residues. CDR3 in amino acids: CASSRPGTRYNEQFF. CDR3 nucleotide sequence: TGTGCCAGCAGTCGTCCGGGGACTAGATACAATGAGCAGTTCTTC. Supplemented by reference TRBV14 and TRBJ2-1, the full variable domain reads EAGVTQFPSHSVIEKGQTVTLRCDPISGHDNLYWYRRVMGKEIKFLLHFVKESKQDESGMPNNRFLAERTGGTYSTLKVQPAELEDSGVYFCASSRPGTRYNEQFFGPGTRLTVL.

The V gene is TRBV25-1, the J gene TRBJ2-3, with 12 bases matching TRBD2. Per germline, CDR1 MGHDK and CDR2 SYGVNS. The CDR3 spans 16 residues. V shed 5 bases and J 2 bases; nucleotides not matched to a gene: 5. The CDR3 sequence: CASSQLAGGYTDTQYF. DNA of the CDR3: TGTGCCAGCAGTCAACTAGCGGGAGGCTACACAGATACGCAGTATTTT.

V usage is TRBV6-5 and J usage is TRBJ2-5; D is unclear. The CDR3 length is 15 residues. Germline CDR1 is MNHEY and CDR2 is SVGAGI. The V end was cut by 5 bases, the J end by 5 bases, with 18 bases between. As DNA, the CDR3 is TGTGCCAGCAGTAGACCCCCGACGTCCGGGGAGACCCAGTACTTC. As protein: CASSRPPTSGETQYF.

V is TRBV9 and J is TRBJ2-3; 8 nucleotides line up with TRBD2. CDR1 is SGDLS, CDR2 YYNGEE, per germline. CDR3 length: 17 amino acids. J lost 4 bases, V lost 0 bases, and 10 bases had no gene match. For the CDR3, the DNA is TGTGCCAGCAGCGTAGAGGATTCGACTAGCGTAGCAGATACGCAGTATTTT. Translation gives CASSVEDSTSVADTQYF.

This chain uses TRBV10-2 with TRBJ1-5; 7 bases fit TRBD1. The germline V gene encodes CDR1 WSHSY and CDR2 SAAADI. CDR3 size: 14 residues. Losses at the gene ends were 6 bases for V and 2 bases for J; bases not matched to a gene: 4. CDR3 bases: TGCGCCAGCAGCCAAACAGGGGGCAATCAGCCCCAGCATTTT. The encoded protein is CASSQTGGNQPQHF.

The chain joins TRBV30 to TRBJ2-5, with 9 positions matching TRBD2. The DNA end is more similar to TRBJ2-7, so the J call may be wrong. The CDR3 consists of 14 residues. Germline CDR1 reads GTSNPN; CDR2 reads SVGIG (reference sequence). The chain's CDR3 is CAWSSSGNQHEQYF. Written as DNA, the CDR3 is TGTGCCTGGAGTTCTAGCGGGAACCAACACGAGCAGTACTTC.

The V and J genes are TRBV5-4 and TRBJ2-2; D may be TRBD2 (7 bases). V lost 4 bases, J lost 4 bases, and 17 bases lay in between. CDR3 size: 16 residues. Germline lookup yields CDR1 SGHNT and CDR2 YYREEE (reference sequence). The CDR3 nucleotides are TGTGCCAGCAGCCCGGCTGGGCGGGGGCCCACCGGGGAGCTGTTTTTT. Its translation is CASSPAGRGPTGELFF.

This chain joins TRBV2 and TRBJ2-7; the match to TRBD2 covers 10 bases. The CDR3 has 16 residues. With V trimmed by 3 bases and J by 6 bases, 11 bases remained unmatched. CDR1 is SNHLY and CDR2 is FYNNEI in the germline V gene. CDR3 region: CASSDMTSGFRGEQYF. The CDR3 nucleotides read TGTGCCAGCAGTGACATGACTAGCGGGTTCCGGGGCGAGCAGTACTTC. The full variable domain, in which reference TRBV2 and TRBJ2-7 provide the parts outside the CDR3, is EPEVTQTPSHQVTQMGQEVILRCVPISNHLYFYWYRQILGQKVEFLVSFYNNEISEKSEIFDDQFSVERPDGSNFTLKIRSTKLEDSAMYFCASSDMTSGFRGEQYFGPGTRLTVT.

This rearrangement joins TRBV4-1 to TRBJ2-1, with TRBD2 matching over 16 bases. The CDR3 has 19 amino acids. Germline V gene data show CDR1 as MGHRA and CDR2 as YSYEKL. J gave up 2 bases and V 4 bases, and 8 bases lay outside the gene matches. The CDR3 loop is CASSPGTSGRAVPYNEQFF. CDR3 bases: TGCGCCAGCAGCCCCGGGACTAGCGGGAGGGCCGTTCCCTACAATGAGCAGTTCTTC.

In this sample, this clone turned up a few times. The rearrangement uses TRBV14 and TRBJ2-1, with D tentatively TRBD2 (6 bases). The CDR3 sequence is 16 residues long. Trimming cost V 4 bases and J 3 bases, with 16 bases left between them. Germline CDR1 SGHDN, CDR2 FVKESK. The chain's CDR3 is CASSPSRGKSYNEQFF. The DNA of the CDR3 is TGTGCCAGCAGCCCATCTCGCGGGAAAAGCTACAATGAGCAGTTCTTC.

J is TRBJ2-3 and V is TRBV11-2; D is unresolved. CDR3 length: 12 residues. CDR1 is SGHAT, CDR2 FQNNGV, per germline. Trimming pared 4 bases from V and 7 bases from J, leaving 9 bases between. The CDR3: CASSSLPNTQYF. The CDR3 DNA reads TGTGCCAGCAGCTCCCTACCAAATACGCAGTATTTT.

The rearrangement links TRBV19 to TRBJ2-1; 10 bases agree with TRBD2. Germline V gene sequence: CDR1 LNHDA, CDR2 SQIVND (reference sequence). The CDR3 runs to 16 residues. V lost 3 bases, J lost 2 bases, and 4 bases stayed unmatched. In DNA form, the CDR3 reads TGTGCCAGTAGTATCTCTAGCGGGAGCCCCTACAATGAGCAGTTCTTC. Its translation: CASSISSGSPYNEQFF.

This chain connects TRBV28 to TRBJ1-1; the D is unclear. Per germline, CDR1 MDHEN and CDR2 SYDVKM. The CDR3 consists of 13 residues. Trimming took off 4 bases at V and 5 bases at J, with 11 bases between the two ends. The CDR3 DNA reads TGTGCCAGCAGTTCACCAGGCGGGACTGAAGCTTTCTTT. This translates into CASSSPGGTEAFF.